The present T cell receptor (beta chain) was sequenced within a study of siplizumab effects on memory and regulatory T cells. Study-wide points: A minor share of alloreactive clones matched unstimulated subsets. Siplizumab conditions gave an average of approximately 70% Treg-derived mappable alloreactive CD4+ clones, versus 25% to 30% for controls.

V was pared by 6 bases and J by 5 bases, with 7 bases between. This CDR3 comprises 11 residues. In germline, CDR1 is LNHDA, CDR2 SQIVND (reference sequence). The table lists this clone with a count of one. Its antigen is currently unknown. This table comes from immunoSEQ multiplex PCR, and its TCRdb copy is limited to in-frame clones, with some not included. The sample records 90,000 to 110,000 clones, about 91% being singletons. The specimen was Tregs sorted from blood. The origin of this receptor is a human donor in good health. This sequence joins TRBV19 and TRBJ1-1; tentatively, D is TRBD1 (5 bases). This CDR3 is CASRGVTEAFF. CDR3 bases: TGTGCCAGTAGGGGGGTTACTGAAGCTTTCTTT. Full variable domain (outside the CDR3, taken from reference TRBV19 and TRBJ1-1): DGGITQSPKYLFRKEGQNVTLSCEQNLNHDAMYWYRQDPGQGLRLIYYSQIVNDFQKGDIAEGYSVSREKKESFPLTVTSAQKNPTAFYLCASRGVTEAFFGQGTRLTVV.